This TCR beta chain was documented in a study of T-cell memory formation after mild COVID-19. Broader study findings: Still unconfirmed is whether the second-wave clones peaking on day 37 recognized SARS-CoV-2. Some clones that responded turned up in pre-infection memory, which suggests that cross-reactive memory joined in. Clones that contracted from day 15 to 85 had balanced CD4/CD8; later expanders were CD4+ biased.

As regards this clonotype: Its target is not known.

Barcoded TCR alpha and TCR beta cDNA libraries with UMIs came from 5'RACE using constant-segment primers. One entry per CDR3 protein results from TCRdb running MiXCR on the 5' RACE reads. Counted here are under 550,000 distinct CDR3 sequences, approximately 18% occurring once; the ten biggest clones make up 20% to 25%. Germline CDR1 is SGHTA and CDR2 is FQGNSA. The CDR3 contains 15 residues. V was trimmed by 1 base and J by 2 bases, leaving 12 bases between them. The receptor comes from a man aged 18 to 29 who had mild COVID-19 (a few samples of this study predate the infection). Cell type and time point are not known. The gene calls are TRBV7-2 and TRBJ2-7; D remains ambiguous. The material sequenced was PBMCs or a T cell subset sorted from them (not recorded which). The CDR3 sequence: CASSLDWDSPYEQYF. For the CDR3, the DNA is TGTGCCAGCAGCTTAGATTGGGATTCCCCCTACGAGCAGTACTTC.